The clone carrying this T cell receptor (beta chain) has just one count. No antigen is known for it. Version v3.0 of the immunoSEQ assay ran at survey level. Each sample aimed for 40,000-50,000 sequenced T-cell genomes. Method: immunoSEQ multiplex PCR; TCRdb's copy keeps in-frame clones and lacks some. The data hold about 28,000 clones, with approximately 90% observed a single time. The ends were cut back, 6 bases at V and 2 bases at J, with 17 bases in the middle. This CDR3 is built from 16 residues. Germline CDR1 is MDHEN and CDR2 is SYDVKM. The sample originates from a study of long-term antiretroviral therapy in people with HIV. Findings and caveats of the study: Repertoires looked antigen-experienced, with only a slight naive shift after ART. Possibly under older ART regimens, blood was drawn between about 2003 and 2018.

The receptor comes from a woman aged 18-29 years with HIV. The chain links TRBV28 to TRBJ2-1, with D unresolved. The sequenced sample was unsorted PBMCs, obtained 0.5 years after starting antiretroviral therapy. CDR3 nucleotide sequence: TGTGCCAGCAGACTAAATCCAGGTGACACCTACAATGAGCAGTTCTTC. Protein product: CASRLNPGDTYNEQFF.